The clone carrying this T cell receptor beta chain has at least ten counts. What it binds is unknown. This sample was included in a study of breast tumors, draining lymph nodes, adjacent tissues. Whole-study findings and limits: Most tumor T cells seemingly derive from lymph node, then expand in tumor. Luminal-like breast cancer showed significantly greater tumor-nontumor repertoire similarity than basal-like breast cancer did. Tumor TCR diversity was below lymph nodes but above nontumor tissue. That most tumor T cells come from lymph nodes remained unproven.

Germline V gene data show CDR1 as MNHEY and CDR2 as SVGAGI. The CDR3 length is 17 residues. The trim removed 2 bases at V and 5 bases at J, leaving 8 bases unmatched. TCRdb ran MiXCR on the multiplex PCR reads and lists one entry per CDR3 protein. The sample holds 70,000 or so distinct CDR3 sequences, less than 50% seen once. The chain combines TRBV6-5 with TRBJ2-1; 11 bases match TRBD2. Sequenced input: breast tumor tissue. This receptor was identified in a female donor with breast cancer. Some clones in this sample may be carry-over from other donors' samples. DNA for the CDR3: TGTGCCAGCAGTTACGGCATAACTAGCGGGAGCCACAATGAGCAGTTCTTC. This translates into CASSYGITSGSHNEQFF.